Below, 18 T cell receptor beta chains from the same sample are listed, as sequenced in a study of beta chain features in type 1 diabetes. Study-wide results and limits: Among all four CD4+ subsets, Type 1 diabetes patients had TCRB CDR3s that were moderately but significantly shorter.

What these receptors recognize is not known. Expressed TCRB transcripts got sequenced, as all isolated RNA was reverse transcribed. Measured with immunoSEQ multiplex PCR; TCRdb has only the in-frame clones, and not every one. The sample has fewer than 350,000 clones, approximately 15% seen once. Sample: naive CD4+ T cells from blood. The receptors here all came from a man between 18 and 35 years old with type 1 diabetes.

The chain couples TRBV29-1 to TRBJ2-3, with D possibly being TRBD2 (7 bases). The CDR3 runs to 14 residues. CDR1 SQVTM and CDR2 ANQGSEA come from the germline V gene. V lost 4 bases and J 2 bases, leaving 13 bases between the germline ends. CDR3 protein: CSVGGGGDTDTQYF. The DNA for the CDR3 is TGCAGCGTTGGGGGGGGCGGGGACACAGATACGCAGTATTTT.

This clone was picked up a small number of times. This chain joins TRBV29-1 and TRBJ2-3; 15 bases map to TRBD2. The CDR3 spans 18 residues. Germline values: CDR1 SQVTM, CDR2 ANQGSEA. V dropped 4 bases and J dropped 6; count of bases not matched to a gene: 14. Here the CDR3 DNA reads TGCAGCGTTGGTGGGGCCCCCGGACTAGCGGGGGGGAAGGATACGCAGTATTTT. Protein product: CSVGGAPGLAGGKDTQYF.

The V and J genes are TRBV30 and TRBJ2-1; 13 bases align to TRBD2. Germline loops: CDR1 GTSNPN, CDR2 SVGIG (reference sequence). The CDR3 is 16 residues long. V dropped 4 bases and J dropped 9; count of bases not matched to a gene: 12. CDR3 loop: CAWTGLAGPITAEQFF. As DNA, the CDR3 is TGTGCCTGGACGGGACTAGCGGGACCGATCACAGCTGAGCAGTTCTTC. The full variable domain, its missing parts supplied by reference TRBV30 and TRBJ2-1, is SQTIHQWPATLVQPVGSPLSLECTVEGTSNPNLYWYRQAAGRGLQLLFYSVGIGQISSEVPQNLSASRPQDRQFILSSKKLLLSDSGFYLCAWTGLAGPITAEQFFGPGTRLTVL.

This clone was seen a handful of times. V gene TRBV5-1 combines with J gene TRBJ1-1; no reliable D call. Germline CDR1 and CDR2: SGHRS and YFSETQ. The CDR3 sequence is 14 residues long. V dropped 4 bases and J dropped 4 bases, with 14 bases sitting between them. CDR3 nucleotides: TGCGCCAGCAGCAGCCAGGCCGCCCTCACTGAAGCTTTCTTT. Protein: CASSSQAALTEAFF.

The V and J genes are TRBV15 and TRBJ2-7; no clear D gene. Germline V lookup: CDR1 LNHNV, CDR2 YYDKDF (reference sequence). The V end was cut by 1 base, the J end by 5 bases, with 9 bases between. The CDR3 consists of 13 residues. The chain's CDR3 is CATSRVRSDEQYF. DNA of the CDR3: TGTGCCACCAGCAGAGTTCGGAGCGACGAGCAGTACTTC. Using reference TRBV15 and TRBJ2-7 for the parts outside the CDR3, the full variable domain is DAMVIQNPRYQVTQFGKPVTLSCSQTLNHNVMYWYQQKSSQAPKLLFHYYDKDFNNEADTPDNFQSRRPNTSFCFLDIRSPGLGDTAMYLCATSRVRSDEQYFGPGTRLTVT.

This clone was recorded a few times. V gene TRBV13 combines with J gene TRBJ1-6, with 9 positions matching TRBD1. Germline values: CDR1 PRHDT, CDR2 FYEKMQ (reference sequence). The CDR3 has 15 amino acids. Unmatched junction bases numbered 4, after V lost 4 bases and J lost 6 bases. The CDR3 DNA is TGTGCCAGCAGCTACTTGGACAGGGGTAATTCACCCCTCCACTTT. It translates to CASSYLDRGNSPLHF. The variable domain in full, completed from reference TRBV13 and TRBJ1-6, reads AAGVIQSPRHLIKEKRETATLKCYPIPRHDTVYWYQQGPGQDPQFLISFYEKMQSDKGSIPDRFSAQQFSDYHSELNMSSLELGDSALYFCASSYLDRGNSPLHFGNGTRLTVT.

This clone turned up a few times. In DNA, the CDR3 is TGTGCCGGGGATAGCGGGATTCAGGGTACGCAGTATTTT. Its translation is CAGDSGIQGTQYF. The chain couples TRBV30 to TRBJ2-3; 8 bases fit TRBD2. The J segment lost 8 bases and the V segment lost 8 bases, leaving 12 bases of the junction unmatched. Per the germline V gene, CDR1 is GTSNPN and CDR2 is SVGIG (reference sequence). The CDR3 is 13 amino acids. Drawing the rest from reference TRBV30 and TRBJ2-3, the complete variable domain is SQTIHQWPATLVQPVGSPLSLECTVEGTSNPNLYWYRQAAGRGLQLLFYSVGIGQISSEVPQNLSASRPQDRQFILSSKKLLLSDSGFYLCAGDSGIQGTQYFGPGTRLTVL.

The chain couples TRBV15 to TRBJ2-7; TRBD1 matches at 9 bases. The J segment lost 2 bases and the V segment lost 5 bases, leaving 7 bases of the junction unmatched. The CDR3 totals 15 residues. Germline V gene lookup returns CDR1 LNHNV and CDR2 YYDKDF (reference sequence). The CDR3 DNA sequence: TGTGCCACCAGCGGCGCGGGACAGGGAGCCTACGAGCAGTACTTC. The encoded protein is CATSGAGQGAYEQYF.

Only a few counts were recorded for this clone. The V and J genes are TRBV7-2 and TRBJ2-2; D not certain. The ends were cut back, 3 bases at V and 4 bases at J, with 3 bases in the middle. This CDR3 contains 12 residues. Per germline, CDR1 SGHTA and CDR2 FQGNSA. The CDR3 protein is CASSFSTGELFF. The CDR3 DNA follows: TGTGCCAGCAGCTTTAGCACCGGGGAGCTGTTTTTT.

The V call is TRBV9, the J call TRBJ1-2; no reliable D call. Deletions cut 0 bases from V and 4 bases from J, with 13 bases between. The germline V gene has CDR1 SGDLS and CDR2 YYNGEE. CDR3 length: 15 amino acids. The CDR3 bases are TGTGCCAGCAGCGTAGATCCCTCACAATCCTATGGCTACACCTTC. Its translation is CASSVDPSQSYGYTF.

This clone was detected a few times. The chain combines TRBV5-1 with TRBJ2-1; 11 bases agree with TRBD2. J lost 8 bases, V lost 4 bases, and 14 bases had no gene match. In germline, CDR1 is SGHRS, CDR2 YFSETQ. CDR3 size: 17 residues. The CDR3 reads CASSRGLAESLLDEQFF. The CDR3 region has the DNA TGCGCCAGCAGCCGGGGACTAGCGGAGTCCCTTTTGGATGAGCAGTTCTTC.

The table lists this clone with a few counts. The chain couples TRBV30 to TRBJ2-7; D might be TRBD1 (6 bases). The germline V gene encodes CDR1 GTSNPN and CDR2 SVGIG (reference sequence). Trimming cost V 2 bases and J 3 bases, with 8 bases left between them. The CDR3 has 12 residues. The CDR3 bases are TGTGCCTGGAGTTTGGACAGCTACGAGCAGTACTTC. It codes for CAWSLDSYEQYF.

With regard to this clone: Other DNA sequences in the sample encode the same CDR3. V gene TRBV5-1 combines with J gene TRBJ2-2; TRBD2 matches at 12 bases. Germline V lookup: CDR1 SGHRS, CDR2 YFSETQ. The CDR3 runs to 16 residues. The trim removed 0 bases at V and 5 bases at J, leaving 2 bases unmatched. The CDR3 loop reads CASSLAGTSGTGELFF. The CDR3, as DNA: TGCGCCAGCAGCTTGGCCGGGACTAGCGGGACCGGGGAGCTGTTTTTT.

The chain employs TRBV5-1 and TRBJ1-1; 10 nucleotides agree with TRBD1. V lost 4 bases and J lost 0; bases outside the gene matches: 6. CDR3 length: 16 amino acids. The germline CDR1 and CDR2 sequences are SGHRS and YFSETQ. In DNA, the CDR3 is TGCGCCAGCAGCCGGGGACAGGGGATCATGAACACTGAAGCTTTCTTT. Translation gives CASSRGQGIMNTEAFF.

This clone has more than one count but fewer than ten. The chain links TRBV5-1 to TRBJ2-7; 7 nucleotides line up with TRBD1. The germline CDR1 and CDR2 sequences are SGHRS and YFSETQ. V trimming: 1 base; J trimming: 2 bases; junction bases outside the gene matches: 6. The CDR3 has 15 residues. The CDR3 loop is CASSLTGELAYEQYF. For the CDR3, the DNA is TGCGCCAGCAGCTTGACAGGGGAACTAGCCTACGAGCAGTACTTC.

This clone was seen a few times. CDR3 protein: CASSPAGLPPGELFF. CDR3 DNA sequence: TGTGCCAGCAGCCCCGCGGGACTCCCTCCCGGGGAGCTGTTTTTT. This chain joins TRBV13 and TRBJ2-2; TRBD2 is a possible D gene (6 bases). The CDR3 totals 15 residues. Looked up from germline, CDR1 is PRHDT and CDR2 is FYEKMQ (reference sequence). V gave up 5 bases and J gave up 6 bases, with 16 bases separating them.

This chain uses TRBV7-2 with TRBJ1-1; D unclear. CDR1 and CDR2 (germline): SGHTA, FQGNSA. V lost 3 bases, J lost 3 bases, and 11 bases lay in between. The CDR3 extends over 14 amino acids. The CDR3 region is CASSFRRSDTEAFF. Written as DNA, the CDR3 is TGTGCCAGCAGCTTTAGGAGGTCAGACACTGAAGCTTTCTTT.

The rearrangement uses TRBV11-2 and TRBJ2-5; TRBD2 might be the D (6 bases). V was shortened by 5 bases and J by 7 bases, with 14 bases between the two germline ends. Looked up from germline, CDR1 is SGHAT and CDR2 is FQNNGV. This CDR3 region has 13 residues. The CDR3 DNA reads as TGTGCCAGCAGCCCAGGGCGGGACGGGACCCAGTACTTC. This sequence encodes CASSPGRDGTQYF.